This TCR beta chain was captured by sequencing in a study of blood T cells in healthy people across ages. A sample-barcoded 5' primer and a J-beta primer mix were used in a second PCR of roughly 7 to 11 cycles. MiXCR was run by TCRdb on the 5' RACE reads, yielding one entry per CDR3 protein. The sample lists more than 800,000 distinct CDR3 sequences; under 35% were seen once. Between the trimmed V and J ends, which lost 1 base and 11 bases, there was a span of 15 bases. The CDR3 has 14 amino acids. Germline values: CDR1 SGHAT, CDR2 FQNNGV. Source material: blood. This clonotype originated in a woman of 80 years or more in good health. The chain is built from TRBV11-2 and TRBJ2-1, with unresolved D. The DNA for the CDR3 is TGTGCCAGCAGCTTAGTTACTGTCGTAAATAAGCAGTTCTTC. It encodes CASSLVTVVNKQFF.